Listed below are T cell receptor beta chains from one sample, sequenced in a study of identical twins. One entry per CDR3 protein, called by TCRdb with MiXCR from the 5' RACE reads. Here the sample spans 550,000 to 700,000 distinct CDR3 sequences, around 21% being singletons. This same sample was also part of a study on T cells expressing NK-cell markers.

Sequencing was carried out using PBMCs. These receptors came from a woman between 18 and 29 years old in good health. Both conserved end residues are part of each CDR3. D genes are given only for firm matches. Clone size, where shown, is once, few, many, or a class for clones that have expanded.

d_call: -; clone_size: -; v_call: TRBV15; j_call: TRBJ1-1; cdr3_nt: TGTGCCACCAGCAAAGAGGCGTGGACTGAAGCTTTCTTT; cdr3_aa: CATSKEAWTEAFF
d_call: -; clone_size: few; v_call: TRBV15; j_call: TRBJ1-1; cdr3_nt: TGTGCCACCAGCAGGAGTCTCCTGAACACTGAAGCTTTCTTT; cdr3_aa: CATSRSLLNTEAFF
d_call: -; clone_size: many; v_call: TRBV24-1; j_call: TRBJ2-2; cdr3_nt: TGTGCCACCAGTGCCGGGGGCGCTGGCGGGGAGCTGTTTTTT; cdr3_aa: CATSAGGAGGELFF
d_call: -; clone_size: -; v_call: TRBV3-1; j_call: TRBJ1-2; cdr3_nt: TGTGCCAGCAGCTACAAGGACGGTGTGACCTTC; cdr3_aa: CASSYKDGVTF
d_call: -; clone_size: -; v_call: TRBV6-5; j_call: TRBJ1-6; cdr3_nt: TGTGCCAGCAGCCCCGGGGGGTGGCAGTATAATTCACCCCTCCACTTT; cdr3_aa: CASSPGGWQYNSPLHF
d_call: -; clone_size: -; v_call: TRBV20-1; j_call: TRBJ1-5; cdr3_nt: TGCAGTGCTAGTGCTACAGCCTTCAATCAGCCCCAGCATTTT; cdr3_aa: CSASATAFNQPQHF
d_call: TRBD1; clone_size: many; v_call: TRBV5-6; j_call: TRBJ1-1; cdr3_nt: TGTGCCAGCAGCGAGACAGGGGGCAACGCTGAAGCTTTCTTT; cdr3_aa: CASSETGGNAEAFF
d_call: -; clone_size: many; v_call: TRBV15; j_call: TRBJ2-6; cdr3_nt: TGTGCCACCAGCAGAGGGGGGCACTCTGGGGCCAACGTCCTGACTTTC; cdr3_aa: CATSRGGHSGANVLTF
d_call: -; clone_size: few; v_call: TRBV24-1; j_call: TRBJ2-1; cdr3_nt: TGTGCCACCAGTGATCCCCCGAGTAATGAGCAGTTCTTC; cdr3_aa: CATSDPPSNEQFF
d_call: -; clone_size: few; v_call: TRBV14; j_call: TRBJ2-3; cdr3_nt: TGTGCCAGCAGCCAAGTATCCTGGCCCCCAGTGTATTTT; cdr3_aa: CASSQVSWPPVYF
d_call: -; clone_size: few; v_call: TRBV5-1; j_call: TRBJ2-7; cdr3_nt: TGCGCCAGCAGTTTAGCCCCGGGACACACCGTCTACGAGCAGTACTTC; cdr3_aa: CASSLAPGHTVYEQYF
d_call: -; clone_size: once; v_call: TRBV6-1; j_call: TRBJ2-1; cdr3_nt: TGTGCCACCACAGGGAGGCTTAGCTCCTACAATGAGCAGTTCTTC; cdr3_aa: CATTGRLSSYNEQFF
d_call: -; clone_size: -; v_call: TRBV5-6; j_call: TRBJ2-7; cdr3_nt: TGTGCCAGCAGCTTGGTTGGCGGTCTCTTCTACGAGCAGTACTTC; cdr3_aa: CASSLVGGLFYEQYF
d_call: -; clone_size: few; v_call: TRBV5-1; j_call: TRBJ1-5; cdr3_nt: TGCGCCAGCAGCCCTGGACCGTTCGGAAGCCTTAGCAATCAGCCCCAGCATTTT; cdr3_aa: CASSPGPFGSLSNQPQHF
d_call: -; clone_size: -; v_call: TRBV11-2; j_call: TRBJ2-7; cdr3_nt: TGTGCCAGCAGCTCCCGAGAAGGTGCGTACGAGCAGTACTTC; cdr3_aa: CASSSREGAYEQYF
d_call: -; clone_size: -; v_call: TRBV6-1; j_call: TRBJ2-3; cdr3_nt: TGTGCCAGCAGCTCACCGGACCCACGGGACACAGATACGCAGTATTTT; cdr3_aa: CASSSPDPRDTDTQYF
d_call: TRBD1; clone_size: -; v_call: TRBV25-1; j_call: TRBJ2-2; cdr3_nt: TGTGCCAGCAGTGCGACAGGGTTCGTCACCGGGGAGCTGTTTTTT; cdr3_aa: CASSATGFVTGELFF
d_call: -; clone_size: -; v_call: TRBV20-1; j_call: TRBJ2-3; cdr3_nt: TGCAGTGCGGAGGGGGGGGGCCTCACAGATACGCAGTATTTT; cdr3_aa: CSAEGGGLTDTQYF
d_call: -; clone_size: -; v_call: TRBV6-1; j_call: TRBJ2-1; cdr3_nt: TGTGCCAGCAGCCGGAGCGGAACTTCCTACAATGAGCAGTTCTTC; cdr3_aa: CASSRSGTSYNEQFF
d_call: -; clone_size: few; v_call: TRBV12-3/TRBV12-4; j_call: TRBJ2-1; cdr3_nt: TGTGCCAGCCTGACCTACAATGAGCAGTTCTTC; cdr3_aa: CASLTYNEQFF
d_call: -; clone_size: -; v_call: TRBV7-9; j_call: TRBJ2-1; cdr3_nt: TGTGCCAGCAGCTTCACCCCGAGGGGTGAGCAGTTCTTC; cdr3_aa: CASSFTPRGEQFF
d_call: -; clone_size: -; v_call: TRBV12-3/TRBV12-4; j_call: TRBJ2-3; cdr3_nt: TGTGCCAGCAGTTTAGTAGGGCCGTACACAGATACGCAGTATTTT; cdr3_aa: CASSLVGPYTDTQYF
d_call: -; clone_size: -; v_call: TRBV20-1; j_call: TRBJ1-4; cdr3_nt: TGCAGTGCTAGAGAGGGCCCCTCGACGGAAAAACTGTTTTTT; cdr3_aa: CSAREGPSTEKLFF
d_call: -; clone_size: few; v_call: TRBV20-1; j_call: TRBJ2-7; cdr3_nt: TGCAGTGTGGGGACACAAGAGCAGTACTTC; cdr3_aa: CSVGTQEQYF
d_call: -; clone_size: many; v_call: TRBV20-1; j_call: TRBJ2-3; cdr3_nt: TGCAGTGCTAGCACGCAAGCCCGCACAGATACGCAGTATTTT; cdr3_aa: CSASTQARTDTQYF
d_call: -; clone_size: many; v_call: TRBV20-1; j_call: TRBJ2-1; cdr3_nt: TGCAGTGCCCCGCCGATGATGGCAGCGACCTACAATGAGCAGTTCTTC; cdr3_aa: CSAPPMMAATYNEQFF
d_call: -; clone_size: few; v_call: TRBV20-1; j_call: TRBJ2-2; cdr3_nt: TGCAGTGCCTCCCCGGGCACCGGGGAGCTGTTTTTT; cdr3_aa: CSASPGTGELFF
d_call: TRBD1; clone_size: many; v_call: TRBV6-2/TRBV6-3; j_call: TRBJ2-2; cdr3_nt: TGTGCCAGCAGTTACGGGACAGGGGAGACCGGGGAGCTGTTTTTT; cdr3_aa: CASSYGTGETGELFF
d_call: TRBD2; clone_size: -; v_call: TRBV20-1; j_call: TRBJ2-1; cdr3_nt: TGCTGTGCTAGAGATTTCCGGACTAGCGCCTACAATGAGCAGTTCTTC; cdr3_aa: CCARDFRTSAYNEQFF
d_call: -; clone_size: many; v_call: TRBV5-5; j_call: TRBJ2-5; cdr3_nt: TGTGCCAGCAGCGGCTCCGGGGGACAAGAGACCCAGTACTTC; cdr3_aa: CASSGSGGQETQYF
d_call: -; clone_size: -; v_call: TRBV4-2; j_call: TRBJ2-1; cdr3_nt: TGTGCCAGCAGCCAAGTGGGAAGCTCCTACAATGAGCAGTTCTTC; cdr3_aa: CASSQVGSSYNEQFF
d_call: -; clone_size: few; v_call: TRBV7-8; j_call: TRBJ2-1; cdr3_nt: TGTGCCAGCAGCCCTCTCTTTTTGGATGAGCAGTTCTTC; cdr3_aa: CASSPLFLDEQFF
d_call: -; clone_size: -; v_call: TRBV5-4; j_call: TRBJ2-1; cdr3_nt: TGTGCCAGCAGCCTGGGAGTTGGGGACCGAAACAATGAGCAGTTCTTC; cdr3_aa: CASSLGVGDRNNEQFF
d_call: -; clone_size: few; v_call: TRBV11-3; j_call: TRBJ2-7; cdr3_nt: TGTGCCAGCAGCTTAGTCGGTCGTAACTACGAGCAGTACTTC; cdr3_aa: CASSLVGRNYEQYF
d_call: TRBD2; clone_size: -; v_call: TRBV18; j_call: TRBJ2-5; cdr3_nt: TGTGCCAGCTCACCCCGACAGACTAGCGGGGGGGCCGAATCGTACTTC; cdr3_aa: CASSPRQTSGGAESYF
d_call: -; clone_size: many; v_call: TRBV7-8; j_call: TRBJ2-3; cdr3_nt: TGTGCCAGCAGCTTATTTTTCGCATCCACAGATACGCAGTATTTT; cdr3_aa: CASSLFFASTDTQYF
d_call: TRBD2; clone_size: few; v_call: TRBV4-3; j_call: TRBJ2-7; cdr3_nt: TGCGCCAGCAGCCAAGAGCCGACTAGCAGCGAGCAGTACTTC; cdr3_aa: CASSQEPTSSEQYF
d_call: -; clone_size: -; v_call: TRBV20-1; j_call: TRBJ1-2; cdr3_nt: TGCAGTGCCAAACAACCGACAGCTAACTATGGCTACACCTTC; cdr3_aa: CSAKQPTANYGYTF
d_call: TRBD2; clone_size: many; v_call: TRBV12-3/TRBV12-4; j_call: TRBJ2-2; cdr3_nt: TGTGCCAGCAGTTTACTCGCGGGAGTGCCCGGGGAGCTGTTTTTT; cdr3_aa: CASSLLAGVPGELFF